This T cell receptor (beta chain) originates from a study of blood T cell repertoires in COVID-19. The assay was immunoSEQ multiplex PCR, and TCRdb's table has in-frame clones only and misses some. The table has some 500,000 clones, approximately 88% seen once. After removal of 4 bases from V and 2 bases from J, the junction contained 6 bases not matched to a gene. The CDR3 has 18 residues. Germline loops: CDR1 LGHNA, CDR2 YNFKEQ. The Seattle patients joined while their infection was active and were tracked longitudinally afterward. The sample comprised peripheral blood. The rearrangement uses TRBV4-2 and TRBJ2-3; TRBD2 matches 16 bases. This TCR derives from a woman aged 45-59 years with COVID-19, enrolled during active disease. In DNA form, the CDR3 reads TGTGCCAGCAGCCCCGGGACTAGCGGGGGGGCCCACACAGATACGCAGTATTTT. Residues: CASSPGTSGGAHTDTQYF.